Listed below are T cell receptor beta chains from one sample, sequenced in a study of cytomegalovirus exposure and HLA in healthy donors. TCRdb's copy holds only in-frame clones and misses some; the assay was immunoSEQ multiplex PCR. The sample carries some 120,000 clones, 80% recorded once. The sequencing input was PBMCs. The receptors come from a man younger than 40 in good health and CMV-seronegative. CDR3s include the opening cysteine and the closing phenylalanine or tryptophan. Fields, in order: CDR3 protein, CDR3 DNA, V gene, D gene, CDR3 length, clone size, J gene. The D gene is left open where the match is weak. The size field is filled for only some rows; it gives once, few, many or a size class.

CDR3aa: CASSGTGTNYGYTF
CDR3nt: TGTGCCAGCAGTGGGACAGGTACTAACTATGGCTACACCTTC
v_gene: TRBV2
d_gene: TRBD1
len: 14
abundance: NA
j_gene: TRBJ1-2

CDR3aa: CASSPGVRTEAFF
CDR3nt: TGTGCCAGCAGTCCCGGGGTCCGCACTGAAGCTTTCTTT
v_gene: TRBV28
d_gene: NA
len: 13
abundance: NA
j_gene: TRBJ1-1

CDR3aa: CANPRGRAGGYEQYF
CDR3nt: TGTGCCAACCCGAGGGGGCGCGCAGGGGGCTACGAGCAGTACTTC
v_gene: TRBV21-1
d_gene: NA
len: 15
abundance: NA
j_gene: TRBJ2-7

CDR3aa: CASSPLAMNYNEQFF
CDR3nt: TGTGCCAGCAGTCCGCTAGCGATGAACTACAATGAGCAGTTCTTC
v_gene: TRBV25-1
d_gene: NA
len: 15
abundance: NA
j_gene: TRBJ2-1

CDR3aa: CASSLSLVPHEQYF
CDR3nt: TGTGCCAGCAGCTTGAGTCTAGTCCCCCACGAGCAGTACTTC
v_gene: TRBV5-6
d_gene: NA
len: 14
abundance: NA
j_gene: TRBJ2-7

CDR3aa: CASSLWSGHTEAFF
CDR3nt: TGCGCCAGCAGCTTGTGGTCAGGGCACACTGAAGCTTTCTTT
v_gene: TRBV5-1
d_gene: NA
len: 14
abundance: NA
j_gene: TRBJ1-1

CDR3aa: CAISDRNANTGELFF
CDR3nt: TGTGCCATCAGTGACAGGAACGCGAACACCGGGGAGCTGTTTTTT
v_gene: TRBV10-3
d_gene: NA
len: 15
abundance: few
j_gene: TRBJ2-2

CDR3aa: CASSLAMNEQFF
CDR3nt: TGTGCCAGCAGCTTGGCAATGAATGAGCAGTTCTTC
v_gene: TRBV5-6
d_gene: NA
len: 12
abundance: NA
j_gene: TRBJ2-1

CDR3aa: CASSQDTGNYGYTF
CDR3nt: TGTGCCAGCAGCCAGGATACAGGGAACTATGGCTACACCTTC
v_gene: TRBV6-5
d_gene: NA
len: 14
abundance: NA
j_gene: TRBJ1-2

CDR3aa: CSASRDRVYNEQFF
CDR3nt: TGCAGCGCTTCCCGGGACAGAGTCTACAATGAGCAGTTCTTC
v_gene: TRBV29-1
d_gene: TRBD1
len: 14
abundance: NA
j_gene: TRBJ2-1